A single sample is the source of the 3 T cell receptor beta chains below, sequenced in a study of blood T cell repertoires in COVID-19. Sequencing was performed with immunoSEQ multiplex PCR; in TCRdb, only in-frame clones are kept and a portion is missing. This sample has some 250,000 clones, with around three quarters found just once. Sequenced material: peripheral blood. These receptors were collected from an elderly woman with acute or convalescent COVID-19.

V gene TRBV6-1 combines with J gene TRBJ1-6, with 8 bases matching TRBD1. The CDR3 has 15 residues. Germline CDR1 is MNHNS and CDR2 is SASEGT. Germline trimming cut 3 bases from V and 10 bases from J; bases unmatched to any gene: 8. CDR3 DNA: TGTGCCAGCAGTGAGACAGGGGCTCGAGGATCACCCCTCCACTTT. Protein sequence: CASSETGARGSPLHF.

The chain joins TRBV3-1 (or the pseudogene TRBV3-2) to TRBJ1-2; tentative D call: TRBD1 (5 bases). From germline, CDR1 is LGHDT and CDR2 YNNKEL (reference sequence). This CDR3 is 14 amino acids long. The ends were cut back, 2 bases at V and 5 bases at J, with 12 bases in the middle. The CDR3 DNA reads as TGTGCCAGCAGCCAATCCGGGGGAGAGTATGGCTACACCTTC. The encoded protein is CASSQSGGEYGYTF.

This chain joins TRBV9 and TRBJ2-7; possible D gene TRBD1, 5 bases. Germline CDR1 is SGDLS and CDR2 is YYNGEE. V was shortened by 3 bases and J by 2 bases, with 18 bases between the two germline ends. The CDR3 totals 16 residues. The CDR3 sequence: CASSAGWGSMAYEQYF. CDR3 DNA sequence: TGTGCCAGCAGCGCCGGGTGGGGCTCCATGGCCTACGAGCAGTACTTC.